The clone carrying this TCR beta chain has just one count. The CDR3 has 13 residues. Trimming removed 4 bases from V and 5 bases from J, with 11 bases in between. Germline V gene sequence: CDR1 SNHLY, CDR2 FYNNEI. The data are from a study of blood T cell repertoires in COVID-19. Sequencing was performed with immunoSEQ multiplex PCR; in TCRdb, only in-frame clones are kept and a portion is missing. In the table there are about 130,000 clones, around 86% of which are singletons. This TCR was sampled from an elderly woman with acute or convalescent COVID-19. V usage is TRBV2 and J usage is TRBJ1-2, with D uncertain. Sequencing input: peripheral blood. The CDR3 nucleotides read TGTGCCAGCAGTGTCGGGTTGCGATATGGCTACACCTTC. Protein product: CASSVGLRYGYTF. The full variable domain, rest sourced from reference TRBV2 and TRBJ1-2, is EPEVTQTPSHQVTQMGQEVILRCVPISNHLYFYWYRQILGQKVEFLVSFYNNEISEKSEIFDDQFSVERPDGSNFTLKIRSTKLEDSAMYFCASSVGLRYGYTFGSGTRLTVV.